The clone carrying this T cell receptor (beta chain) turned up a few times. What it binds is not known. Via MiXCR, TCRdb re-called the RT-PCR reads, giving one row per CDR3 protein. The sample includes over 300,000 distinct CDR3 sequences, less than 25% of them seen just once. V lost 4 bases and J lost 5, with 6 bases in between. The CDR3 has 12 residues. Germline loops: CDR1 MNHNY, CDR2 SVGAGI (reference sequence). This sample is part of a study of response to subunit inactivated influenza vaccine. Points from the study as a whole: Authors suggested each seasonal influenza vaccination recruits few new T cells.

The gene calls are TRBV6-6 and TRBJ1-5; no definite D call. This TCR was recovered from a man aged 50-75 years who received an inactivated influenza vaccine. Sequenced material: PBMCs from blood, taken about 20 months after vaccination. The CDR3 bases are TGTGCCAGCAGTTCCACTGATCAGCCCCAGCATTTT. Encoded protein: CASSSTDQPQHF.